One sample yielded the 12 T cell receptor beta chains listed below, sequenced in a study of CD8 T cell repertoires and HIV-1 epitope variants. Using immunoSEQ multiplex PCR, the repertoire was profiled, and TCRdb retains in-frame clones only, with some absent. Found here are 95,000 or so clones, roughly four fifths of them singletons; the top ten hold 20% to 30%. The sample was uncultured baseline CD8+ T cells from peripheral blood mononuclear cells (PBMCs). These receptors were obtained from a male donor with HIV.

V gene TRBV27 combines with J gene TRBJ1-1; the D is unclear. Per germline, CDR1 MNHEY and CDR2 SMNVEV (reference sequence). V was cut by 5 bases and J by 1 base, with 11 bases left in between. The CDR3 consists of 14 residues. In DNA form, the CDR3 reads TGTGCCAGCAGTGTGGCCCAATGGAACACTGAAGCTTTCTTT. Amino acid sequence: CASSVAQWNTEAFF.

The chain links TRBV19 to TRBJ2-7; D not certain. The CDR3 is made up of 14 amino acids. V was clipped by 3 bases and J by 0 bases, with 9 bases between them. The germline gives CDR1 LNHDA, CDR2 SQIVND (reference sequence). CDR3 coding DNA: TGTGCCAGTAGTATTGCCGGCTTCTCCTACGAGCAGTACTTC. Protein product: CASSIAGFSYEQYF.

This clone was recorded a few times. V usage is TRBV4-2 and J usage is TRBJ2-2; tentative D call: TRBD1 (5 bases). Germline V CDR1 and CDR2: LGHNA, YNFKEQ. This CDR3 region has 14 residues. The germline V and J ends were trimmed by 4 bases and 1 base, with 7 bases remaining between them. The chain's CDR3 is CASSPDRNTGELFF. CDR3 bases: TGTGCCAGCAGCCCCGACAGGAACACCGGGGAGCTGTTTTTT.

The rearrangement uses TRBV5-1 and TRBJ2-1; 7 bases map to TRBD1. Germline V gives CDR1 SGHRS, CDR2 YFSETQ. The J segment lost 7 bases and the V segment lost 4 bases, leaving 8 bases of the junction unmatched. This CDR3 has 14 amino acids. The DNA for the CDR3 is TGCGCCAGCAGCCCCCCGACAGGGTGGAATGAGCAGTTCTTC. Translated: CASSPPTGWNEQFF.

This chain uses TRBV11-1 with TRBJ1-2; D is unresolved. The CDR3 loop spans 13 amino acids. CDR1 and CDR2 (germline): SGHAT, FQDESV (reference sequence). Trimming cost V 5 bases and J 4 bases, with 11 bases left between them. The CDR3 region is CASSQTRTYGYTF. The CDR3 nucleotides are TGTGCCAGCAGCCAAACTAGGACCTATGGCTACACCTTC. The full variable domain, completed using reference TRBV11-1 and TRBJ1-2, is EAEVAQSPRYKITEKSQAVAFWCDPISGHATLYWYRQILGQGPELLVQFQDESVVDDSQLPKDRFSAERLKGVDSTLKIQPAELGDSAMYLCASSQTRTYGYTFGSGTRLTVV.

This chain uses TRBV5-6 with TRBJ2-3, with D unclear. CDR1 and CDR2 (germline): SGHDT, YYEEEE. The CDR3 has 16 residues. V was trimmed by 0 bases and J by 0 bases, leaving 11 bases between them. In DNA form, the CDR3 reads TGTGCCAGCAGCTTGGTGTGGCAGCTAAGCACAGATACGCAGTATTTT. Protein product: CASSLVWQLSTDTQYF.

This clone was recorded once. The chain has TRBV28 and TRBJ1-1; D is possibly TRBD1 (5 bases). This CDR3 region has 13 residues. Germline loops: CDR1 MDHEN, CDR2 SYDVKM. The V gene lost 2 bases and the J gene lost 7 bases, with 11 bases spanning the gap. The CDR3 coding sequence is TGTGCCAGCAGTTTACAGGGATCTGGTGAAGCTTTCTTT. Amino acids: CASSLQGSGEAFF.

V and J are TRBV28 and TRBJ2-5; D tentatively fits TRBD1 or TRBD2 (5 bases each). Germline V gives CDR1 MDHEN, CDR2 SYDVKM. Between the trimmed V and J ends, which lost 6 bases and 0 bases, there was a span of 14 bases. The CDR3 contains 15 residues. The CDR3: CASSSATADQETQYF. The CDR3 DNA reads TGTGCCAGCAGCTCCGCGACAGCGGACCAAGAGACCCAGTACTTC.

V is TRBV14 and J is TRBJ2-5; 12 bases agree with TRBD2. The J call may be in error: the DNA end matches TRBJ2-7 better. The CDR3 covers 16 residues. The germline gives CDR1 SGHDN, CDR2 FVKESK. This CDR3 is CASSLTSGGPPYEQYF. The CDR3 bases are TGTGCCAGCAGCCTAACTAGCGGGGGGCCACCCTACGAGCAGTACTTC.

The rearrangement links TRBV5-1 to TRBJ2-3, with 8 bases lining up with TRBD2. Unmatched junction bases numbered 8, after V lost 4 bases and J lost 1 base. The germline V gene has CDR1 SGHRS and CDR2 YFSETQ. The CDR3 runs 16 residues. The CDR3 here is CASSRSSGHGTDTQYF. In nucleotides, the CDR3 is TGCGCCAGCAGCAGGTCTAGCGGGCACGGCACAGATACGCAGTATTTT.

This chain links TRBV6-1 with TRBJ1-6; D remains ambiguous. Looked up from germline, CDR1 is MNHNS and CDR2 is SASEGT. V lost 4 bases to trimming and J lost 0 bases, with 13 bases between them. The CDR3 contains 17 residues. CDR3 DNA sequence: TGTGCCAGCAGTGCAAGGGTAAAGGGCTCCTATAATTCACCCCTCCACTTT. Translating it yields CASSARVKGSYNSPLHF.

This clone was counted a few times. The chain carries TRBV27 and TRBJ2-7, with TRBD1 matching 9 bases. The CDR3 runs to 15 residues. The V gene's germline CDR1 is MNHEY and CDR2 SMNVEV (reference sequence). V gave up 4 bases and J gave up 3 bases; unmatched junction bases: 7. CDR3 sequence reads: CASSSPGQGLYEQYF. The CDR3, as DNA: TGTGCCAGCAGTTCTCCGGGACAGGGCCTCTACGAGCAGTACTTC.